One and the same sample provided the 5 T cell receptor beta chains below, sequenced in a study of T cell responses to AZD1222 COVID-19 vaccine. Profiled with immunoSEQ multiplex PCR; TCRdb holds only in-frame clones, not every one. Of 65,000 to 75,000 clones detected, 65% to 90% appear once; the ten largest clones hold under 6.5%. The specimen comprised peripheral blood, sampled on day 0 of AZD1222 vaccination. All receptors come from an adult in good health.

The V and J genes are TRBV7-3 and TRBJ1-1, with TRBD1 identical over 8 bases. V shed 4 bases and J 6 bases; nucleotides not matched to a gene: 10. The CDR3 length is 15 residues. The germline V gene has CDR1 SGHTA and CDR2 FQGTGA. The CDR3 DNA follows: TGTGCCAGCAGCTCGACAGGGGATAGGGACGCTGAAGCTTTCTTT. This encodes CASSSTGDRDAEAFF. Filled out from reference TRBV7-3 and TRBJ1-1, the complete variable domain reads GAGVSQTPSNKVTEKGKYVELRCDPISGHTALYWYRQSLGQGPEFLIYFQGTGAADDSGLPNDRFFAVRPEGSVSTLKIQRTERGDSAVYLCASSSTGDRDAEAFFGQGTRLTVV.

The rearrangement uses TRBV28 and TRBJ2-4, with a tentative D call TRBD2 (5 bases). V lost 10 bases to trimming and J lost 1 base, with 14 bases between them. Germline V gene lookup returns CDR1 MDHEN and CDR2 SYDVKM. This CDR3 comprises 14 residues. In DNA form, the CDR3 reads TGTGCCACCATTCCCTCGGGGGCCAAAAACATTCAGTACTTC. It translates to CATIPSGAKNIQYF.

The chain uses TRBV11-3 and TRBJ2-2; 9 bases are a match to TRBD2. In germline, CDR1 is SGHNT, CDR2 YENEEA. V dropped 5 bases and J dropped 5; count of bases not matched to a gene: 6. The CDR3 covers 15 residues. The CDR3 loop is CASSPTSGPTGELFF. The CDR3 coding sequence is TGTGCCAGCAGCCCGACTAGCGGCCCAACCGGGGAGCTGTTTTTT.

This clone was observed a handful of times. The chain carries TRBV3-1 (or the pseudogene TRBV3-2) and TRBJ2-2; no definite D call. V was shortened by 0 bases and J by 9 bases, with 5 bases between the two germline ends. The CDR3 sequence is 12 residues long. Germline CDR1 and CDR2: LGHDT and YNNKEL (reference sequence). The CDR3 region is CASSQEFRELFF. The CDR3 nucleotides read TGTGCCAGCAGCCAAGAATTCAGGGAGCTGTTTTTT.

The chain is built from TRBV7-2 and TRBJ2-7; no firm D call. The germline V gene encodes CDR1 SGHTA and CDR2 FQGNSA. The CDR3 runs 14 residues. V lost 4 bases, J lost 3 bases, and 13 bases lay in between. In nucleotides, the CDR3 is TGTGCCAGCAGCTCCCCGAATCTTCACTACGAGCAGTACTTC. Amino acid sequence: CASSSPNLHYEQYF.